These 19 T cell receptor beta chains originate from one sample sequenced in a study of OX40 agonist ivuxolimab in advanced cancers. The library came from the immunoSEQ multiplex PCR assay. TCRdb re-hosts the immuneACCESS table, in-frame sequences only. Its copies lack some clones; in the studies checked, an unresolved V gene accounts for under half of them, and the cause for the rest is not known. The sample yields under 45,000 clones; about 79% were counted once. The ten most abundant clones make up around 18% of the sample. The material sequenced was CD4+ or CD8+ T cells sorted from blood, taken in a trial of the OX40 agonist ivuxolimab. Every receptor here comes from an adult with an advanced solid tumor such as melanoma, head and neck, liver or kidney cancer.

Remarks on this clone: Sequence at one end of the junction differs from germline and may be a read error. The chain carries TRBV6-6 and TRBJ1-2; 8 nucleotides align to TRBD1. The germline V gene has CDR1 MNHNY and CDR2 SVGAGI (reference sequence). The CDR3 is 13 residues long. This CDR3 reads CASRAGGNSGYTF. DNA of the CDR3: TGTGCCAGCAGGGCAGGGGGCAACTCTGGCTACACCTTC.

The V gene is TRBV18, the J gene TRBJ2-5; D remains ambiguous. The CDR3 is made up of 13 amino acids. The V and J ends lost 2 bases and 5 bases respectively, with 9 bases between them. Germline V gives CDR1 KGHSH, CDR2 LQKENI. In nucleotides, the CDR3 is TGTGCCAGCTCACCAATGTTCGGGGAGACCCAGTACTTC. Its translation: CASSPMFGETQYF.

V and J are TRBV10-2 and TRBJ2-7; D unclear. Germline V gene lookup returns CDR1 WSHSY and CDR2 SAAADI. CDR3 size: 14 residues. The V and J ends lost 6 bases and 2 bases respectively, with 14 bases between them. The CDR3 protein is CASRAALGTYEQYF. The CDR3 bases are TGCGCCAGCAGGGCAGCGCTAGGAACCTACGAGCAGTACTTC.

The CDR3 here is CASSYDSGNTIYF. The CDR3 DNA is TGTGCCAGCAGTTATGACTCTGGAAACACCATATATTTT. V gene TRBV5-4 combines with J gene TRBJ1-3, with D hard to call. CDR1 and CDR2 from the germline V gene are SGHNT and YYREEE (reference sequence). This CDR3 has 13 residues. The ends were cut back, 5 bases at V and 0 bases at J, with 6 bases in the middle.

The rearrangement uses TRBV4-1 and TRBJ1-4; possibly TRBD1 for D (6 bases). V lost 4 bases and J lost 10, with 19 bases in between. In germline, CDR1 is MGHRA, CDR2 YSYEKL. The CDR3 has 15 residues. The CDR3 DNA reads TGCGCCAGCAGCCCGGAGGCGACAGCGGACAGAAAACTGTTTTTT. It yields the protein CASSPEATADRKLFF.

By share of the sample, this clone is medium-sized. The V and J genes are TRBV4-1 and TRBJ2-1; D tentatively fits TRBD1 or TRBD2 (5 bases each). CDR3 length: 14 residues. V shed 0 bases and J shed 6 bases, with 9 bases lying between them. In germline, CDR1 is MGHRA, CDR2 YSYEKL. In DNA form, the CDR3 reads TGCGCCAGCAGCCAAGAGGGACCCATCAATGAGCAGTTCTTC. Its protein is CASSQEGPINEQFF.

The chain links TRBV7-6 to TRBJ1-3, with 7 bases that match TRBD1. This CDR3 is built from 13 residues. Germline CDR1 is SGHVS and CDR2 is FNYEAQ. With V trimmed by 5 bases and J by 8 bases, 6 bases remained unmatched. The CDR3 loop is CASSPDRVDTIYF. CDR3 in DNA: TGTGCCAGCAGCCCAGACAGGGTTGACACCATATATTTT.

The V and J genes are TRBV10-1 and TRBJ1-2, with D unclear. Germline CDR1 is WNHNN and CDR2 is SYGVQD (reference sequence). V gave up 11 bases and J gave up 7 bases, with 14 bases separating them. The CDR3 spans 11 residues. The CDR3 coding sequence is TGCGCCCCCCGAAGGGAAGGTGGCTACACCTTC. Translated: CAPRREGGYTF.

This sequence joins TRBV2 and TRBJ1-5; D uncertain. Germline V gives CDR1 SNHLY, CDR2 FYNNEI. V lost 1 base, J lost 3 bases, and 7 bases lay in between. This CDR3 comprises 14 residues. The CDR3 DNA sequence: TGTGCCAGCAGTGAAGGGCAGGTCAATCAGCCCCAGCATTTT. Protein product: CASSEGQVNQPQHF. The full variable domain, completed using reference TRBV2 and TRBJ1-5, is EPEVTQTPSHQVTQMGQEVILRCVPISNHLYFYWYRQILGQKVEFLVSFYNNEISEKSEIFDDQFSVERPDGSNFTLKIRSTKLEDSAMYFCASSEGQVNQPQHFGDGTRLSIL.

The CDR3 is CASTKRVLGTEAFF. The DNA for the CDR3 is TGTGCCAGCACCAAACGGGTCTTGGGCACTGAAGCTTTCTTT. The rearrangement uses TRBV2 and TRBJ1-1; D is undetermined. The CDR3 length is 14 residues. Trimming removed 7 bases from V and 4 bases from J, with 16 bases in between. Germline V gives CDR1 SNHLY, CDR2 FYNNEI.

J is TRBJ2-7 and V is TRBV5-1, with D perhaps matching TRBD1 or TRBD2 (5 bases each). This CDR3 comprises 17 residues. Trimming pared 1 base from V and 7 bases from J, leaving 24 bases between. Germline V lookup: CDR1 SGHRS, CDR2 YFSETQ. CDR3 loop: CASSLTTLGTATREQYF. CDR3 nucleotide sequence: TGCGCCAGCAGCTTGACAACGCTCGGGACGGCTACGAGGGAGCAGTACTTC.

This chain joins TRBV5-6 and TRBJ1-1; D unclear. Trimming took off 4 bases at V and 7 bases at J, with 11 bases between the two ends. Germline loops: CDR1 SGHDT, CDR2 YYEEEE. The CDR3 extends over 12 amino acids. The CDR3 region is CASSQRRFEAFF. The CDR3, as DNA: TGTGCCAGCAGCCAGCGACGGTTTGAAGCTTTCTTT.

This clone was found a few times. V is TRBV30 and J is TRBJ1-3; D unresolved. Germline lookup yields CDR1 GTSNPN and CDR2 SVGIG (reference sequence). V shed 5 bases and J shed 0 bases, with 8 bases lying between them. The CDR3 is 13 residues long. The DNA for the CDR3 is TGTGCCTGGGAGGTGTTCTCTGGAAACACCATATATTTT. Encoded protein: CAWEVFSGNTIYF.

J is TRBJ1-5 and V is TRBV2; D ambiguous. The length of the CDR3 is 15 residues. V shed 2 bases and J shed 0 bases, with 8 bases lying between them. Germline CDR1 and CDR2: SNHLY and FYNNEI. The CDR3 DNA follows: TGTGCCAGCAGTGAAAGGAGATATAGCAATCAGCCCCAGCATTTT. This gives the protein CASSERRYSNQPQHF.

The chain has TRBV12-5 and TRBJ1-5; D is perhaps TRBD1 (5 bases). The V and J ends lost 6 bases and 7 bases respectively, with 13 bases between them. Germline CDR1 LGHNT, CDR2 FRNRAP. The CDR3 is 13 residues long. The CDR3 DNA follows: TGTGCTAGTGGCCCTGGGGGGGGGCAGCCCCAGCATTTT. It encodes CASGPGGGQPQHF. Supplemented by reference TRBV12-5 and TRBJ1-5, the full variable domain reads DARVTQTPRHKVTEMGQEVTMRCQPILGHNTVFWYRQTMMQGLELLAYFRNRAPLDDSGMPKDRFSAEMPDATLATLKIQPSEPRDSAVYFCASGPGGGQPQHFGDGTRLSIL.

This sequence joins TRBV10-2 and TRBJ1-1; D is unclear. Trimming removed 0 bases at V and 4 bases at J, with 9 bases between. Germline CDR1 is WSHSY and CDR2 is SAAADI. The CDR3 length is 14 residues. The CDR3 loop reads CASSESRMSTEAFF. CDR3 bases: TGCGCCAGCAGTGAGTCAAGGATGAGCACTGAAGCTTTCTTT.

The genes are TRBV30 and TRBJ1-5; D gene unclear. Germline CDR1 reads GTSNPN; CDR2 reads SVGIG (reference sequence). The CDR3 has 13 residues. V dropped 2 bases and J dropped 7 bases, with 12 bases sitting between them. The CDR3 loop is CAWSTEVWQPQHF. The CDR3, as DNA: TGTGCCTGGAGTACGGAGGTTTGGCAGCCCCAGCATTTT.

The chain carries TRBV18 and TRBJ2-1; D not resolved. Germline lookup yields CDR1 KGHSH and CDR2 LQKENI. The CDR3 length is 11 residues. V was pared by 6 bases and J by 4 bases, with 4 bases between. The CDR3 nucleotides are TGTGCCAGCTCTCAATACAATGAGCAGTTCTTC. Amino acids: CASSQYNEQFF.

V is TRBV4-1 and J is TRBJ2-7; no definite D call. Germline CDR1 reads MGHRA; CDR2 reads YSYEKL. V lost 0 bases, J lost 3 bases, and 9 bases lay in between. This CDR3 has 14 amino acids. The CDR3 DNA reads TGCGCCAGCAGCCAAGATCATGCCAGCTACGAGCAGTACGTC. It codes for CASSQDHASYEQYV.